Detailed here is one TCR beta chain. Its antigen is still unknown. Both peripheral blood and punch biopsies of lesional scalp skin were obtained from patients who had alopecia areata. This sample is drawn from a study of CD8+ T cells in alopecia areata. Extraction of RNA preceded its reverse transcription into cDNA, which served as the sequencing template. Sequencing was performed with immunoSEQ multiplex PCR; in TCRdb, only in-frame clones are kept and a portion is missing. The sample has tens of thousands of clones; approximately 60% are singletons. Study observations and caveats: Lesional tissue from the scalp (especially in alopecia totalis/universalis) showed higher clonality than normal scalp.

V shed 3 bases and J 5 bases; nucleotides not matched to a gene: 9. Looked up from germline, CDR1 is SGHTA and CDR2 is FQGNSA. The CDR3 runs to 15 residues. This chain joins TRBV7-2 and TRBJ2-5; 7 bases fit TRBD2. Material: NKG2D-high CD8+ T cells sorted from blood. The TCR was taken from a human donor with alopecia areata. As DNA, the CDR3 is TGTGCCAGCAGCTTTAAAAGCGGGGTTTTTGAGACCCAGTACTTC. It encodes CASSFKSGVFETQYF.